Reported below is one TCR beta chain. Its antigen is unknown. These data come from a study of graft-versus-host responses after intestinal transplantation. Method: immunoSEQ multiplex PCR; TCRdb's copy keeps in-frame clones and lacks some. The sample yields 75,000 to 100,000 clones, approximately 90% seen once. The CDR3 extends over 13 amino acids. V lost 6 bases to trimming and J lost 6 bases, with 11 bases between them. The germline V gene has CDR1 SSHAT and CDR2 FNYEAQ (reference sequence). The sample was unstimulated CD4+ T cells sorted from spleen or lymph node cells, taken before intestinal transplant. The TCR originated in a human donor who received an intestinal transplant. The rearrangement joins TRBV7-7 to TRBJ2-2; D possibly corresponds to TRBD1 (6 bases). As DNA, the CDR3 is TGTGCCAGCAGTCCTGGGACATCCGGGGAGCTGTTTTTT. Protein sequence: CASSPGTSGELFF.